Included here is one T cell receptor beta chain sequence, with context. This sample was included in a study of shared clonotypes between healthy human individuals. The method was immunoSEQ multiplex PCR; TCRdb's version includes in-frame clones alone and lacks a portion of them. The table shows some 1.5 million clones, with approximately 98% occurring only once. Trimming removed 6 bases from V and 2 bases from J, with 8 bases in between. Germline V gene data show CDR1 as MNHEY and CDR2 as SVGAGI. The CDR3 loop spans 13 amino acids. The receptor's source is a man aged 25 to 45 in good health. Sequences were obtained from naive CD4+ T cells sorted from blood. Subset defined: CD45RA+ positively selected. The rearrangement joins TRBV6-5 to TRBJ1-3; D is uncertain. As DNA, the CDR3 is TGTGCCAGCAGGGACTTGGCTGGAAACACCATATATTTT. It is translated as CASRDLAGNTIYF.